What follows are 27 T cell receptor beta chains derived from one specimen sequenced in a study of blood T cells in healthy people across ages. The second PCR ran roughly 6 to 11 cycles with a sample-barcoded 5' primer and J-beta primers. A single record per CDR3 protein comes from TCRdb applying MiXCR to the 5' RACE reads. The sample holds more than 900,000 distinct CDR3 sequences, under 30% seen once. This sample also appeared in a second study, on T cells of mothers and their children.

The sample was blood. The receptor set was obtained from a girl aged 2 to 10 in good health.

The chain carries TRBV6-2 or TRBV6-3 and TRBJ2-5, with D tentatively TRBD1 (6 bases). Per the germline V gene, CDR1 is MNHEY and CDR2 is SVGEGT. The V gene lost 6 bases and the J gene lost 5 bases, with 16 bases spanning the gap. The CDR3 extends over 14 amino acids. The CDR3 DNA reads TGTGCCAGCAGCCGACAGGTAAAGCAGGAGACCCAGTACTTC. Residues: CASSRQVKQETQYF.

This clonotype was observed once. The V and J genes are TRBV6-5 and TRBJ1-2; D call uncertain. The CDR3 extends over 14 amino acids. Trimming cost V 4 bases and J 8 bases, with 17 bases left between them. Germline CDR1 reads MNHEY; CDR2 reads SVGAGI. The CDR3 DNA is TGTGCCAGCAGTTCACTCGCGGCAGTTGGGGGCTACACCTTC. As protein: CASSSLAAVGGYTF.

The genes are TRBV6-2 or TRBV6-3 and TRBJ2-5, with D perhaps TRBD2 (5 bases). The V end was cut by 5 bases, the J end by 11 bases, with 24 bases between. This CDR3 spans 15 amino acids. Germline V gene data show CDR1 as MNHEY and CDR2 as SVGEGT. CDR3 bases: TGTGCCAGCAGTCCCACATTACACCGGGTCGGGGAGCAGTACTTC. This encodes CASSPTLHRVGEQYF.

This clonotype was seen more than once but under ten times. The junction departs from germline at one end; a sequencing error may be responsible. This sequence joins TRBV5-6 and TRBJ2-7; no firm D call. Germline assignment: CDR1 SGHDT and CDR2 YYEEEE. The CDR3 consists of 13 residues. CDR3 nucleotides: TGCGCCAGCAGCTTAAACCCTTTCTACGAGCAGTACTTC. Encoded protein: CASSLNPFYEQYF.

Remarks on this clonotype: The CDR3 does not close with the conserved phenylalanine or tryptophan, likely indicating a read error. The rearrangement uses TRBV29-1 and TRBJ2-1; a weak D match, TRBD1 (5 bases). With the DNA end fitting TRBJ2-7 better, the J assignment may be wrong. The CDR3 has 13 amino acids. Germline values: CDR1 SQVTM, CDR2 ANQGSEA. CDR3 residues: CSVEVDRAYEQYL. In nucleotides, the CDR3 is TGCAGCGTTGAAGTAGACAGAGCCTACGAGCAGTACCTC.

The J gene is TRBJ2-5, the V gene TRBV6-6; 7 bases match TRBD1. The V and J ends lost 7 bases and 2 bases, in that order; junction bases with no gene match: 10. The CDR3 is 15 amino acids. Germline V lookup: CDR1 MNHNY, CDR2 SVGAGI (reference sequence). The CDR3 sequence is CASTFGQARQETQYF. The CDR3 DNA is TGTGCCAGCACCTTCGGACAGGCCCGTCAAGAGACCCAGTACTTC.

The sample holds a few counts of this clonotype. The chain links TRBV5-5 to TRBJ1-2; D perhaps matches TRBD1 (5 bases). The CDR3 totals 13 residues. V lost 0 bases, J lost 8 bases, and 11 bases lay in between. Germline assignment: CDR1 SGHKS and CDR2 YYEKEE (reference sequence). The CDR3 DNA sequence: TGTGCCAGCAGCTTGGACAGGTCGAGCGGCTACACCTTC. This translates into CASSLDRSSGYTF. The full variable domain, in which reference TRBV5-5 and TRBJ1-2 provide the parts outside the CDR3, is DAGVTQSPTHLIKTRGQQVTLRCSPISGHKSVSWYQQVLGQGPQFIFQYYEKEERGRGNFPDRFSARQFPNYSSELNVNALLLGDSALYLCASSLDRSSGYTFGSGTRLTVV.

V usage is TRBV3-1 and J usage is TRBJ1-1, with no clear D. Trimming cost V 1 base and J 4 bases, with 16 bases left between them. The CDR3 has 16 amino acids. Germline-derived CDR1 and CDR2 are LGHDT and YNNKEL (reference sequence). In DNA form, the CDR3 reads TGTGCCAGCAGCCAAGTGAAGGCCCTGCTTGGCACTGAAGCTTTCTTT. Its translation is CASSQVKALLGTEAFF. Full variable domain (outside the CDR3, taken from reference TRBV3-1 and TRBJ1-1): DTAVSQTPKYLVTQMGNDKSIKCEQNLGHDTMYWYKQDSKKFLKIMFSYNNKELIINETVPNRFSPKSPDKAHLNLHINSLELGDSAVYFCASSQVKALLGTEAFFGQGTRLTVV.

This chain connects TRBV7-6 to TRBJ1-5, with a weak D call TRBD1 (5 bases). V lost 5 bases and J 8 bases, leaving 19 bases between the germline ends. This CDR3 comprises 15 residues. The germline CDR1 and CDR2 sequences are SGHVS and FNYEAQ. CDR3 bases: TGTGCCAGCAGCCTCCGGACCGGGCCAGGGAAGCCCCAGCATTTT. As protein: CASSLRTGPGKPQHF.

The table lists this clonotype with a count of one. CDR3: CASSELAGSNEQFF. CDR3 DNA sequence: TGTGCCAGCAGTGAACTAGCGGGCAGCAATGAGCAGTTCTTC. The rearrangement joins TRBV6-4 to TRBJ2-1; TRBD2 agrees at 9 bases. V trimming: 3 bases; J trimming: 6 bases; junction bases outside the gene matches: 3. CDR3 length: 14 amino acids. In germline, CDR1 is MRHNA, CDR2 SNTAGT.

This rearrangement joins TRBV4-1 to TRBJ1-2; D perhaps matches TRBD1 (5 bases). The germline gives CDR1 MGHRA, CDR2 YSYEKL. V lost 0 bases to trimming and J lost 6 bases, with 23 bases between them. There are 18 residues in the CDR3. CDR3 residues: CASSQDSIKTDSSHGYTF. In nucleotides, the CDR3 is TGCGCCAGCAGCCAAGATAGTATTAAGACAGACTCCTCCCATGGCTACACCTTC.

This CDR3 is CASSGDSNRETQYF. The CDR3 nucleotides are TGTGCCAGCAGTGGGGACAGCAATAGAGAGACCCAGTACTTC. This chain links TRBV12-3 or TRBV12-4 with TRBJ2-5; TRBD1 matches 7 bases. V lost 5 bases to trimming and J lost 4 bases; unmatched junction nucleotides: 7. The length of the CDR3 is 14 residues.

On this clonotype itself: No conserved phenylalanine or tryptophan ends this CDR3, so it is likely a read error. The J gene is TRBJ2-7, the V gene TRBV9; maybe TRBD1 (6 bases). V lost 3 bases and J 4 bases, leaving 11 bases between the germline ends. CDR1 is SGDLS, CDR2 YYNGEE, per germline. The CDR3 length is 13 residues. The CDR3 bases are TGTGCCAGCAGCGGACAGGTCACTTACGAGCAGTACCTC. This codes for CASSGQVTYEQYL.

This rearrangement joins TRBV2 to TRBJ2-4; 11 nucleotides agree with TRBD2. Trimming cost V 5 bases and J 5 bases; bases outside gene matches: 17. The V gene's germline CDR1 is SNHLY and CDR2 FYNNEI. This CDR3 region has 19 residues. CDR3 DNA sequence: TGTGCCAGCAGTCCACCCCCTTTCATTAGCGGGGGGGCAGAAAACATTCAGTACTTC. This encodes CASSPPPFISGGAENIQYF. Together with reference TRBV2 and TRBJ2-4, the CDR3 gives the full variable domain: EPEVTQTPSHQVTQMGQEVILRCVPISNHLYFYWYRQILGQKVEFLVSFYNNEISEKSEIFDDQFSVERPDGSNFTLKIRSTKLEDSAMYFCASSPPPFISGGAENIQYFGAGTRLSVL.

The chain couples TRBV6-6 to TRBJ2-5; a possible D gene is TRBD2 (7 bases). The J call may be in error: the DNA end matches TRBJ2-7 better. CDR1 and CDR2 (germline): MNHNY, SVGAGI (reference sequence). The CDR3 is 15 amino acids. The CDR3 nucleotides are TGTGCCAGCAGTAACGGCGGGGGCGCCTTCTACGAGCAGTACTTC. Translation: CASSNGGGAFYEQYF.

CDR3: CASSEMGPTYEQYF. The CDR3 nucleotides are TGTGCCAGCAGTGAAATGGGGCCCACCTACGAGCAGTACTTC. This chain connects TRBV6-1 to TRBJ2-7, with a possible D match to TRBD1 (5 bases). V was pared by 2 bases and J by 2 bases, with 10 bases between. The length of the CDR3 is 14 residues. Per germline, CDR1 MNHNS and CDR2 SASEGT.

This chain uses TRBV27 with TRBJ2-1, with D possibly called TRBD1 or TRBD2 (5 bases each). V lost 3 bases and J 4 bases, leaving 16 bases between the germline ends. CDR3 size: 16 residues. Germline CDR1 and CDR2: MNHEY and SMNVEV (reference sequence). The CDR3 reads CASSFVGARWYNEQFF. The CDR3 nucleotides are TGTGCCAGCAGTTTCGTCGGGGCTCGATGGTACAATGAGCAGTTCTTC.

This CDR3 is CSARDLYHEQFF. The CDR3 nucleotides read TGCAGTGCTAGAGATCTTTACCATGAGCAGTTCTTC. The chain uses TRBV20-1 and TRBJ2-1; no reliable D call. Germline assignment: CDR1 DFQATT and CDR2 SNEGSKA (reference sequence). This CDR3 is built from 12 residues. Trimming shortened V by 0 bases and J by 8 bases, and 8 bases separated the two germline ends.

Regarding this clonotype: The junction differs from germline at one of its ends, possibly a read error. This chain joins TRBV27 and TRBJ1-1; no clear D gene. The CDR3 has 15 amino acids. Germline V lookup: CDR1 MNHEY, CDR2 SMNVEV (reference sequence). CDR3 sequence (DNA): TGTGCAAGCAATCCACTAGGGCAGGTGAACACTGAAGCTTTCTTT. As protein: CASNPLGQVNTEAFF.

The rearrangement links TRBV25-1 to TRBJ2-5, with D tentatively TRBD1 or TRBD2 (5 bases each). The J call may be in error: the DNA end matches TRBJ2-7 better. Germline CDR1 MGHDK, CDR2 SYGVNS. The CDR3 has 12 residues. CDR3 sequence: CASSDPGTEQYF. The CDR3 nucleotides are TGTGCCAGCAGTGATCCCGGGACCGAGCAGTACTTC.

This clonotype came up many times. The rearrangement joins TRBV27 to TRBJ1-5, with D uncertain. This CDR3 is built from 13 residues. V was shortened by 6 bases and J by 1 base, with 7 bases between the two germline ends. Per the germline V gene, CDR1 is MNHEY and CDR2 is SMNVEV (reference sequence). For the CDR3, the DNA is TGTGCCAGCAGCTTCGACAGCAATCAGCCCCAGCATTTT. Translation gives CASSFDSNQPQHF.

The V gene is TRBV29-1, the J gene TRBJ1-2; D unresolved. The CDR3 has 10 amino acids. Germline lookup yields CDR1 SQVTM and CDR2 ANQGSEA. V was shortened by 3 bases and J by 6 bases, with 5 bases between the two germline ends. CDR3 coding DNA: TGCAGCGTTGAGGACCATGGCTACACCTTC. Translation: CSVEDHGYTF.

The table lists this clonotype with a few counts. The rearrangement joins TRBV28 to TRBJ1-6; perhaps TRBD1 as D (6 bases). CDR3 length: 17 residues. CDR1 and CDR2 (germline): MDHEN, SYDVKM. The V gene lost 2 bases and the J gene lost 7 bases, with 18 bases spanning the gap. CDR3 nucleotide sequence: TGTGCCAGCAGTTTAGGGAGCCAGGGGCTGGGGAATTCACCCCTCCACTTT. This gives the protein CASSLGSQGLGNSPLHF.

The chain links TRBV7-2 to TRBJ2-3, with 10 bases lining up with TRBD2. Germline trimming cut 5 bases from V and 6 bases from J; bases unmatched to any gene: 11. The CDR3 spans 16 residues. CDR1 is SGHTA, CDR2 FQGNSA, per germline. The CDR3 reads CASSPVSGGLRDTQYF. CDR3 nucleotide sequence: TGTGCCAGCAGCCCAGTTAGCGGGGGGCTCCGGGATACGCAGTATTTT.

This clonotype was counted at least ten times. The CDR3 region is CASSLLAGTTDTQYF. The CDR3 DNA reads TGTGCCAGCAGCTTACTAGCGGGGACGACAGATACGCAGTATTTT. The V and J genes are TRBV7-2 and TRBJ2-3; 9 bases map to TRBD2. This CDR3 is built from 15 residues. Germline V gene sequence: CDR1 SGHTA, CDR2 FQGNSA. V was pared by 2 bases and J by 3 bases, with 3 bases of the junction left unmatched. The variable domain in full, completed from reference TRBV7-2 and TRBJ2-3, reads GAGVSQSPSNKVTEKGKDVELRCDPISGHTALYWYRQSLGQGLEFLIYFQGNSAPDKSGLPSDRFSAERTGGSVSTLTIQRTQQEDSAVYLCASSLLAGTTDTQYFGPGTRLTVL.

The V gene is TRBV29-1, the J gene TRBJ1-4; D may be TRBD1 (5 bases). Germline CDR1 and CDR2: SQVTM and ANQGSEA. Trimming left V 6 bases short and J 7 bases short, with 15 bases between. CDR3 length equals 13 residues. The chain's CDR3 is CSVRGDGSEKLFF. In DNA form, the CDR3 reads TGCAGCGTGAGAGGGGACGGGAGTGAAAAACTGTTTTTT.

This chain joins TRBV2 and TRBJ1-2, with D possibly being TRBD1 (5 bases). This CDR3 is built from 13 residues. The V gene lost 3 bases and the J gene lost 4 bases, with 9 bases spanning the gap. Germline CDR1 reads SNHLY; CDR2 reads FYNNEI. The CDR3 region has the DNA TGTGCCAGCAGTGAGACAGCTGTCTATGGCTACACCTTC. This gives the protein CASSETAVYGYTF.